The clone carrying this TCR beta chain was found once. This PCR relied on a set of 60 Vbeta primers and 13 Jbeta primers. Profiling relied on immunoSEQ multiplex PCR, and the TCRdb table lists in-frame clones only, not all of them. The data contain 65,000 to 85,000 clones, about two thirds of them seen just once; the ten biggest clones take up around 2%. V gave up 3 bases and J gave up 0 bases, with 14 bases separating them. CDR1 is SGHDT, CDR2 YYEEEE, per germline. The CDR3 loop spans 16 amino acids. The source of the sample is a study of cytomegalovirus exposure and HLA in healthy donors. The clonotype originates from a woman aged 25 to 39 in good health and CMV-seronegative. Sequenced: PBMCs. The chain joins TRBV5-6 to TRBJ2-3; perhaps TRBD2 as D (7 bases). CDR3 coding DNA: TGTGCCAGCAGCTCTGGCGGGGGCCTTAGCACAGATACGCAGTATTTT. It specifies CASSSGGGLSTDTQYF.